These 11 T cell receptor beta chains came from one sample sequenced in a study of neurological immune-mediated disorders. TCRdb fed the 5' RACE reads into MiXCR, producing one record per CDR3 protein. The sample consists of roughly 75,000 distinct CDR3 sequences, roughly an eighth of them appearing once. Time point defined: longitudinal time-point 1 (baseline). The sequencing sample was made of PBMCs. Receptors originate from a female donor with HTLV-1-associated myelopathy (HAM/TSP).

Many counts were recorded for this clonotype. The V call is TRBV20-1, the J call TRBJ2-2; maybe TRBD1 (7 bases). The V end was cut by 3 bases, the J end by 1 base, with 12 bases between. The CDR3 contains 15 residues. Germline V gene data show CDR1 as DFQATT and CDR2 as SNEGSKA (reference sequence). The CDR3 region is CSASGGGGNTGELFF. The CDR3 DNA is TGCAGTGCTAGCGGAGGGGGCGGGAACACCGGGGAGCTGTTTTTT.

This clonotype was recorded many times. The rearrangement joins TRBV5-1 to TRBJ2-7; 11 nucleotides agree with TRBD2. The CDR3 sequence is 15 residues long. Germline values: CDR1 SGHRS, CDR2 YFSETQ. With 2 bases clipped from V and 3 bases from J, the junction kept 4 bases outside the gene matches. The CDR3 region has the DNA TGCGCCAGCAGCTTAACTAGCGGGGGCTTCTACGAGCAGTACTTC. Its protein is CASSLTSGGFYEQYF.

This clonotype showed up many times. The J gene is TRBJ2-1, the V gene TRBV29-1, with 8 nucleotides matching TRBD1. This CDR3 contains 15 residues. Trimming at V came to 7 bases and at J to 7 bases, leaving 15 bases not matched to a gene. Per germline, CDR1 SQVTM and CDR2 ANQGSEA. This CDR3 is CSATPQGAFRNEQFF. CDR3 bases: TGCAGCGCAACCCCCCAGGGGGCGTTTCGAAATGAGCAGTTCTTC.

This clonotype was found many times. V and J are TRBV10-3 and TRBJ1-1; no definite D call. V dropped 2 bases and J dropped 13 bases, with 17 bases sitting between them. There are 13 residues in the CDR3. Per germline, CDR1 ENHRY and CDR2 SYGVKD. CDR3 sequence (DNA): TGTGCCATCAGTGAGACCGGGTCCCCCTTCGGTTTCTTT. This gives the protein CAISETGSPFGFF.

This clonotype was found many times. CDR3 in amino acids: CASSSWGRTEAFF. The CDR3 nucleotides read TGTGCCAGCAGCTCTTGGGGGAGGACTGAAGCTTTCTTT. This chain links TRBV7-9 with TRBJ1-1; D possibly corresponds to TRBD1 (5 bases). The length of the CDR3 is 13 residues. Germline CDR1 is SEHNR and CDR2 is FQNEAQ (reference sequence). The V end was cut by 4 bases, the J end by 5 bases, with 11 bases between. The full variable domain, completed using reference TRBV7-9 and TRBJ1-1, is DTGVSQNPRHKITKRGQNVTFRCDPISEHNRLYWYRQTLGQGPEFLTYFQNEAQLEKSRLLSDRFSAERPKGSFSTLEIQRTEQGDSAMYLCASSSWGRTEAFFGQGTRLTVV.

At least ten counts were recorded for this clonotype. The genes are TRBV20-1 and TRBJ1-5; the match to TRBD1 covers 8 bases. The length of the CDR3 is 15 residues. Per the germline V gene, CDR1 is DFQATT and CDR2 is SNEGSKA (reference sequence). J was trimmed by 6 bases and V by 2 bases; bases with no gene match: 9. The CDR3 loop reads CSARLGTGLSQPQHF. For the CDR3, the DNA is TGCAGTGCTAGATTAGGGACAGGCCTTTCTCAGCCCCAGCATTTT.

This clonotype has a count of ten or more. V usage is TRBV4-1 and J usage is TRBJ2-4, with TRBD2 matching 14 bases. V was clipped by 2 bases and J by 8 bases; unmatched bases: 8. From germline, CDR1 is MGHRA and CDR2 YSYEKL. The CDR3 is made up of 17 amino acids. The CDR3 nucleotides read TGCGCCAGCAGCCAACAGGGACTAGCGGGGGACAGGGACATTCAGTACTTC. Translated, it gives CASSQQGLAGDRDIQYF.

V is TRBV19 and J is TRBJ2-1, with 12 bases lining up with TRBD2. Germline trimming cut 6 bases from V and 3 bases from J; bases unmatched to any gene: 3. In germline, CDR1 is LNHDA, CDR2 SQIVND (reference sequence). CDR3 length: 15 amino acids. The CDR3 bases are TGTGCCAGTAGCCGGACTAGCGGGGACTACAATGAGCAGTTCTTC. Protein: CASSRTSGDYNEQFF.

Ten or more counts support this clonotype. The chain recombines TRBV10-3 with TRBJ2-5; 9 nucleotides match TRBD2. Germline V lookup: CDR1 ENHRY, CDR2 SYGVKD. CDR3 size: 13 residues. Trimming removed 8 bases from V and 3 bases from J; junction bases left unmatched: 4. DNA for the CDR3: TGTGCCATCTCTGAGCGGGGGGAAGAGACCCAGTACTTC. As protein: CAISERGEETQYF.

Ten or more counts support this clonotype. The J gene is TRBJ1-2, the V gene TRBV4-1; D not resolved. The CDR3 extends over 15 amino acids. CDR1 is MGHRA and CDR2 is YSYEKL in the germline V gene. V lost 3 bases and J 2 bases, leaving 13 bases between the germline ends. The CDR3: CASSHGTGPNYGYTF. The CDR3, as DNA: TGCGCCAGCAGCCATGGCACCGGGCCGAACTATGGCTACACCTTC.

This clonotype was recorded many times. The DNA for the CDR3 is TGTGCCAGCAGTCAAGGGACTAGCGGAATCTCCTACGAGCAGTACTTC. This sequence encodes CASSQGTSGISYEQYF. The chain couples TRBV12-3 or TRBV12-4 to TRBJ2-7; 11 bases match TRBD2. The CDR3 covers 16 residues. V was pared by 5 bases and J by 0 bases, with 6 bases of the junction left unmatched.